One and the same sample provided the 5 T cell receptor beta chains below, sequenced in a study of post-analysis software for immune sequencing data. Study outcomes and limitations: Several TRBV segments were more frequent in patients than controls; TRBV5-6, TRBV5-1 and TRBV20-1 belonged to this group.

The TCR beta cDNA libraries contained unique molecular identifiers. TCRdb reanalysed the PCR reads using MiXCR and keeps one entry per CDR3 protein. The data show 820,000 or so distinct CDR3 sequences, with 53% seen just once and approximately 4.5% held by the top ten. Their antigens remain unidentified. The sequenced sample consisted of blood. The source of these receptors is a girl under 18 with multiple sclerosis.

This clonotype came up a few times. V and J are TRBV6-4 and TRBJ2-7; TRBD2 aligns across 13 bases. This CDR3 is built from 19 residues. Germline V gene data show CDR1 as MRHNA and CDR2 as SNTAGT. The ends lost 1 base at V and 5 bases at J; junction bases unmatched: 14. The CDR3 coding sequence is TGTGCCAGCAGTGACTACTCTAGAGACGGACTAGCGGGAGACAACGAGCAGTACTTC. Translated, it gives CASSDYSRDGLAGDNEQYF.

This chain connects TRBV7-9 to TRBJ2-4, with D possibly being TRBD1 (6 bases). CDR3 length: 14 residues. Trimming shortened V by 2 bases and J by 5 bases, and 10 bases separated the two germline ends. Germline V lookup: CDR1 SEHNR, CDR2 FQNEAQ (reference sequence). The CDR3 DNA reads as TGTGCCAGCAGCTTAAGGGGGTCTCAAAACATTCAGTACTTC. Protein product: CASSLRGSQNIQYF.

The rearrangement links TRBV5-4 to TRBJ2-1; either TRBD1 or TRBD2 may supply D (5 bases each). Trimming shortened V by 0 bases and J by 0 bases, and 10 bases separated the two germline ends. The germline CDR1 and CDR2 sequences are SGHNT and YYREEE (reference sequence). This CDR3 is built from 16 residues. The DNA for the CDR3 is TGTGCCAGCAGCTTGGACGGGACCATCTCCTACAATGAGCAGTTCTTC. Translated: CASSLDGTISYNEQFF.

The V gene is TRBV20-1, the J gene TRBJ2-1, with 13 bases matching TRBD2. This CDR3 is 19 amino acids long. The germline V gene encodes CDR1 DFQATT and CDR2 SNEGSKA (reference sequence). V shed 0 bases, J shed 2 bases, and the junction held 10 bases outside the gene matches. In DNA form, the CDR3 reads TGCAGTGCTAGAGATCGTTCCTTAACTAGCGGGAGGGCCTACAATGAGCAGTTCTTC. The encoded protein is CSARDRSLTSGRAYNEQFF.

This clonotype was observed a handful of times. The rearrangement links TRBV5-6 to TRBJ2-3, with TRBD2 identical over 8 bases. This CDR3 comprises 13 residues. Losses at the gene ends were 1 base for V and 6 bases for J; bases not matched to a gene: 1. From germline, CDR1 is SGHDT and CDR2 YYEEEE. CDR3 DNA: TGTGCCAGCAGCTTGACGGGGGGGGATACGCAGTATTTT. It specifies CASSLTGGDTQYF.